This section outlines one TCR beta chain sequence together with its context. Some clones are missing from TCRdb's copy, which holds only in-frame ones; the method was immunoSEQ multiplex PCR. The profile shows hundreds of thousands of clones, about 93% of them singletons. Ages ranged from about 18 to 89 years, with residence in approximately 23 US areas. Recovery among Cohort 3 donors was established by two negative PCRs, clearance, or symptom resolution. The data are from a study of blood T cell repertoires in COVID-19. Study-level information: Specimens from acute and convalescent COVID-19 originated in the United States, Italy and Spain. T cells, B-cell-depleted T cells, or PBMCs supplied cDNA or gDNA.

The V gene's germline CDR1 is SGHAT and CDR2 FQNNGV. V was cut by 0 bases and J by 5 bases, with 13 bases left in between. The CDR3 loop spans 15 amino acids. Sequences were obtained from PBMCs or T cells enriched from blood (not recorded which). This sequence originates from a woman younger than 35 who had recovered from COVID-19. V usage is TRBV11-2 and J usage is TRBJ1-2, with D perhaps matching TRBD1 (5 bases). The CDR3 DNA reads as TGTGCCAGCAGCTTAGATCTGGGGGGAAGGTATGGCTACACCTTC. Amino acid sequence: CASSLDLGGRYGYTF.